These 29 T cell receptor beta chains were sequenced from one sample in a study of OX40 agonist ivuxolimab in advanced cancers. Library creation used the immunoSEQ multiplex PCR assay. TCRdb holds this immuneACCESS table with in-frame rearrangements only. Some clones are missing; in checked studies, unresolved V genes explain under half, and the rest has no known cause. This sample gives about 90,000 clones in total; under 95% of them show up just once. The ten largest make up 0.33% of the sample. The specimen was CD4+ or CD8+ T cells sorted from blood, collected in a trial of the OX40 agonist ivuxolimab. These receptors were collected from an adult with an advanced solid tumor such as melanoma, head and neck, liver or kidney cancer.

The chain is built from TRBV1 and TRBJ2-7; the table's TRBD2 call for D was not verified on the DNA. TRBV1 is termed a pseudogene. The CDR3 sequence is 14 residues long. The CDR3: CTSSQVRAGDEQYF. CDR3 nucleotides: TGCACCAGCAGCCAAGTGAGGGCGGGAGACGAGCAGTACTTC.

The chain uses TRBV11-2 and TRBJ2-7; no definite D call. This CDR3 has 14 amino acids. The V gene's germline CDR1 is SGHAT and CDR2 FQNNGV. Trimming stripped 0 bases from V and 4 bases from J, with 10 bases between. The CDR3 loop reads CASSLERNLYEQYF. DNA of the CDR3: TGTGCCAGCAGCTTAGAGCGGAATTTATACGAGCAGTACTTC.

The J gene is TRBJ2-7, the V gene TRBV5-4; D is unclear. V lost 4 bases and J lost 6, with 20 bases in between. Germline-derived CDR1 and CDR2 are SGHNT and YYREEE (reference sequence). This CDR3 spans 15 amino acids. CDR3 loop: CASSLDLGKVGEQYF. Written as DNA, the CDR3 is TGTGCCAGCAGCCTGGACCTGGGTAAAGTAGGCGAGCAGTACTTC.

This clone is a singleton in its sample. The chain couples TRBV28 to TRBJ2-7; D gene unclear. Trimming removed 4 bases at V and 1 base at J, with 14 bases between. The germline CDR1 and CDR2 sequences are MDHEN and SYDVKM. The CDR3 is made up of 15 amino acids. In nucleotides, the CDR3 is TGTGCCAGCAGTTCGCTCTCCTGGGTGTCCTACGAGCAGTACTTC. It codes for CASSSLSWVSYEQYF.

CDR3 nucleotides: TGTGCCAGCAGGGGACTAGCAGTCTACAATGAGCAGTTCTTC. This gives the protein CASRGLAVYNEQFF. The chain employs TRBV6-1 and TRBJ2-1; 9 nucleotides agree with TRBD2. Trimming at V came to 6 bases and at J to 3 bases, leaving 3 bases not matched to a gene. CDR1 and CDR2 from the germline V gene are MNHNS and SASEGT. This CDR3 region has 14 residues.

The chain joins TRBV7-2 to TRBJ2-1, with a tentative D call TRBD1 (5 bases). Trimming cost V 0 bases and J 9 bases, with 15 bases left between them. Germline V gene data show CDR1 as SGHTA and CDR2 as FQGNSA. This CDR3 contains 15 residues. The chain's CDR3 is CASSLAFATAGEQFF. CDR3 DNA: TGTGCCAGCAGCTTAGCGTTTGCGACAGCTGGTGAGCAGTTCTTC.

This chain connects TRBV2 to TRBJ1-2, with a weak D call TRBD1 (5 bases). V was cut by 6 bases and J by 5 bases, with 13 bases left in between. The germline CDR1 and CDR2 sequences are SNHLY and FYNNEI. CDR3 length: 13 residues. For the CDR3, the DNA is TGTGCCAGCAGGGGCTCAGGGCTTTATGGCTACACCTTC. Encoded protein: CASRGSGLYGYTF. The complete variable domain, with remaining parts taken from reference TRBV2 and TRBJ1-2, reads EPEVTQTPSHQVTQMGQEVILRCVPISNHLYFYWYRQILGQKVEFLVSFYNNEISEKSEIFDDQFSVERPDGSNFTLKIRSTKLEDSAMYFCASRGSGLYGYTFGSGTRLTVV.

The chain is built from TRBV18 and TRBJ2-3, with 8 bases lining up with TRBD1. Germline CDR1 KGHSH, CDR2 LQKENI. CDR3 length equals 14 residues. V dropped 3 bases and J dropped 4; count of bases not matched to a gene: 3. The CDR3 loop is CASSPGQDSDTQYF. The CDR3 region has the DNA TGTGCCAGCTCACCGGGACAGGATTCAGATACGCAGTATTTT.

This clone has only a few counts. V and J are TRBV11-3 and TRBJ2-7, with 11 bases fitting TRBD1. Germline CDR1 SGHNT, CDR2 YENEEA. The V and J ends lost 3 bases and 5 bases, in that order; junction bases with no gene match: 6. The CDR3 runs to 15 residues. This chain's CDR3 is CASSLGLGQGDEQYF. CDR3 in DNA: TGTGCCAGCAGCTTGGGACTGGGACAGGGGGACGAGCAGTACTTC.

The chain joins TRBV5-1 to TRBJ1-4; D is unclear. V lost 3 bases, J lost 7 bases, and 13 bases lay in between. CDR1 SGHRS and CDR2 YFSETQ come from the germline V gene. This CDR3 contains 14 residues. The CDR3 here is CASSWGTGGEKLFF. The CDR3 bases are TGCGCCAGCAGCTGGGGAACCGGCGGTGAAAAACTGTTTTTT.

The CDR3 coding sequence is TGCGCCAGCAGCCCTCTGGGAGCCAAAAACATTCAGTACTTC. Protein sequence: CASSPLGAKNIQYF. The chain recombines TRBV5-1 with TRBJ2-4; D is unclear. There are 14 residues in the CDR3. CDR1 is SGHRS, CDR2 YFSETQ, per germline. V lost 4 bases and J lost 0, with 8 bases in between.

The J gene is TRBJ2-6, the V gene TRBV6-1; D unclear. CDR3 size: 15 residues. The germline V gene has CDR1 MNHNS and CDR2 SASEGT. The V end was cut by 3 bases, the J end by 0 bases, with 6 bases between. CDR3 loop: CASSEIPSGANVLTF. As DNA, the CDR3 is TGTGCCAGCAGTGAGATACCCTCTGGGGCCAACGTCCTGACTTTC.

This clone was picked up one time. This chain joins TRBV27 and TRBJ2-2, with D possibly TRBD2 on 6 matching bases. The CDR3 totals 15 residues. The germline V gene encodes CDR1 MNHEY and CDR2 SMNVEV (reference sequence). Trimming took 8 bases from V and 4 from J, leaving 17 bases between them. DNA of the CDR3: TGTGCCAGCTGCTCAGGTGGAGCGGGCACCGGGGAGCTGTTTTTT. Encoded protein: CASCSGGAGTGELFF.

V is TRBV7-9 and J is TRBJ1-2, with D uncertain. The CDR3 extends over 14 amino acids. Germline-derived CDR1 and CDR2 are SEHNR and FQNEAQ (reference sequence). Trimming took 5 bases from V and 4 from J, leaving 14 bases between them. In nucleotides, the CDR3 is TGTGCCAGCAGCCAGACGGGAATTGGCTATGGCTACACCTTC. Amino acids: CASSQTGIGYGYTF.

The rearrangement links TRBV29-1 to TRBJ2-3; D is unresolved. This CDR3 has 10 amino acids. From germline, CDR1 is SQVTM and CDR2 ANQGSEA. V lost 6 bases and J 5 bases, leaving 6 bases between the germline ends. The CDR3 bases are TGCAGCGTCGGAGAAGATACGCAGTATTTT. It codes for CSVGEDTQYF.

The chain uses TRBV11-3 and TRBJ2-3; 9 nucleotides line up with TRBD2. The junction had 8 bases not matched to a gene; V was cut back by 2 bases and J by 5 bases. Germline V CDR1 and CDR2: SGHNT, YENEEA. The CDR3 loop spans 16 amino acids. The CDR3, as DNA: TGTGCCAGCAGCTTACGGGCGGGAGGGCCTGTAGATACGCAGTATTTT. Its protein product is CASSLRAGGPVDTQYF.

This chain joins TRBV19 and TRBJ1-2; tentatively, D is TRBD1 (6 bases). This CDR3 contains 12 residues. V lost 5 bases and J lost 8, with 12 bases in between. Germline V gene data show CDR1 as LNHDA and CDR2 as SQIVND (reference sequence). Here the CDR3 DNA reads TGTGCCAGTAGTTTCGACAGGCGCGGCTACACCTTC. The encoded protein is CASSFDRRGYTF.

The CDR3 sequence is CASTFTDTQYF. The CDR3 DNA sequence: TGTGCCAGCACTTTCACAGATACGCAGTATTTT. The V and J genes are TRBV2 and TRBJ2-3, with unresolved D. This CDR3 region has 11 residues. V was cut by 7 bases and J by 2 bases, with 4 bases left in between. The germline V gene encodes CDR1 SNHLY and CDR2 FYNNEI.

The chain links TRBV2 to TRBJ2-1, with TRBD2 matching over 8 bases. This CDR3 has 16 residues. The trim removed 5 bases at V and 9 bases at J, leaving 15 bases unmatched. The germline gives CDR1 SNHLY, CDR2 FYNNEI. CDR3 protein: CASSSVSGRGLGEQFF. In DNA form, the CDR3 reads TGTGCCAGCAGTTCCGTGAGCGGGAGAGGATTGGGTGAGCAGTTCTTC.

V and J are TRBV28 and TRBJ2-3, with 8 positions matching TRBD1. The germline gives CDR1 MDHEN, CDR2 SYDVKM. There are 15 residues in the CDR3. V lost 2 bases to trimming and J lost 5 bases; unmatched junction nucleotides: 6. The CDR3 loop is CASSLQGAGGDTQYF. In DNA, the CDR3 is TGTGCCAGCAGTTTACAGGGGGCCGGGGGAGATACGCAGTATTTT.

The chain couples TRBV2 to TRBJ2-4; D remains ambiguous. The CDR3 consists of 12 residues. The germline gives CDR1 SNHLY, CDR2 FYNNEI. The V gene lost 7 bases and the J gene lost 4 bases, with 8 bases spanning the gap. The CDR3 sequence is CASMWEKNIQYF. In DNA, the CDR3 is TGTGCCAGCATGTGGGAAAAAAACATTCAGTACTTC.

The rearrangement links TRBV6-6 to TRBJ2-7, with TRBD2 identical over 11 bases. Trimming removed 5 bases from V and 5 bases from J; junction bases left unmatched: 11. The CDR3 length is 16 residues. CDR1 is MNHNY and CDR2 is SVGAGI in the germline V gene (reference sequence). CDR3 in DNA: TGTGCCAGCAGTCCCCTAAGCCCGACTAGCGGGAACGAGCAGTACTTC. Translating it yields CASSPLSPTSGNEQYF.

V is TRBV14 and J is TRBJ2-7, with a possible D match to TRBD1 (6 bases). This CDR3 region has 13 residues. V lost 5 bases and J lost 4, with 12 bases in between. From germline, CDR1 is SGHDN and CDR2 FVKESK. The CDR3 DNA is TGTGCCAGCAGCGCAGCAAGGGGGTACGAGCAGTACTTC. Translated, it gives CASSAARGYEQYF.

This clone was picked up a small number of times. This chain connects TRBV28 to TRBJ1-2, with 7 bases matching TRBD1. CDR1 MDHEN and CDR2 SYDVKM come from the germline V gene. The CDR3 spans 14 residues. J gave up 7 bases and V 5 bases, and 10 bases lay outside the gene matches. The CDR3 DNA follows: TGTGCCAGCAGTCTGAGGCAGGGGGTCTCTGGCTACACCTTC. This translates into CASSLRQGVSGYTF.

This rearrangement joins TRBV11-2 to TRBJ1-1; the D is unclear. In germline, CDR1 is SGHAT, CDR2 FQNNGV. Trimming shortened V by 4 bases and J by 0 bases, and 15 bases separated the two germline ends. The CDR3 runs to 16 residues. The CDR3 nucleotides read TGTGCCAGCAGCTATGACGGGAGGGTCATGAACACTGAAGCTTTCTTT. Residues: CASSYDGRVMNTEAFF.

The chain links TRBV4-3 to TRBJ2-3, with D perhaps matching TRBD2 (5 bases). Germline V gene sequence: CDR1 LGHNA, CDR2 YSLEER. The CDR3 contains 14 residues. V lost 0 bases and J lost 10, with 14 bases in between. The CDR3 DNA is TGCGCCAGCAGCCAAGAATCCCGAGGGCCTGCGCAGTATTTT. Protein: CASSQESRGPAQYF.

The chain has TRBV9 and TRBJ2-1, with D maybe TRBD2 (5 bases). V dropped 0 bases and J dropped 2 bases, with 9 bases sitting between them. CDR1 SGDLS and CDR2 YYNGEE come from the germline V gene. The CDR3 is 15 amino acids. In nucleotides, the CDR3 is TGTGCCAGCAGCGTAGGGACGGGAACCTACAATGAGCAGTTCTTC. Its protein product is CASSVGTGTYNEQFF. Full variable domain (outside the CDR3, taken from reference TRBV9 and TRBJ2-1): DSGVTQTPKHLITATGQRVTLRCSPRSGDLSVYWYQQSLDQGLQFLIQYYNGEERAKGNILERFSAQQFPDLHSELNLSSLELGDSALYFCASSVGTGTYNEQFFGPGTRLTVL.

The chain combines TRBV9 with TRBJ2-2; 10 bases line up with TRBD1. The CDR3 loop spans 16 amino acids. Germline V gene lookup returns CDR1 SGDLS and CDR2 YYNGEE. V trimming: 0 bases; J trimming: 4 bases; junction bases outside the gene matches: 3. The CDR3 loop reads CASSVARTGGTGELFF. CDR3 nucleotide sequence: TGTGCCAGCAGCGTAGCGAGGACAGGGGGCACCGGGGAGCTGTTTTTT. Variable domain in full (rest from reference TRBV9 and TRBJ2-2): DSGVTQTPKHLITATGQRVTLRCSPRSGDLSVYWYQQSLDQGLQFLIQYYNGEERAKGNILERFSAQQFPDLHSELNLSSLELGDSALYFCASSVARTGGTGELFFGEGSRLTVL.

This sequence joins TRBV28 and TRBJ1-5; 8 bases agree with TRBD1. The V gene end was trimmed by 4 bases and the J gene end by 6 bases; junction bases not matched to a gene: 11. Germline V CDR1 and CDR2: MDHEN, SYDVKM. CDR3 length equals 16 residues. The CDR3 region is CASSSPGAGGGQPQHF. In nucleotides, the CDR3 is TGTGCCAGCAGTTCCCCTGGGGCAGGGGGCGGTCAGCCCCAGCATTTT.